What follows are 2 T cell receptor beta chains derived from one specimen sequenced in a study of response to subunit inactivated influenza vaccine. TCRdb analysed the RT-PCR reads with MiXCR anew, one entry per CDR3 protein. The table has about 650,000 distinct CDR3 sequences, approximately 14% seen once. Sequenced material: PBMCs from blood, taken about 14 days before vaccination. The receptor set was obtained from a man aged 50 to 59 who received an inactivated influenza vaccine.

This clonotype appeared a few times. The chain recombines TRBV24-1 with TRBJ2-2, with TRBD1 identical over 7 bases. From germline, CDR1 is KGHDR and CDR2 SFDVKD. This CDR3 has 16 residues. Trimming removed 4 bases from V and 4 bases from J; junction bases left unmatched: 8. CDR3 DNA: TGTGCCACCAGTGACCCACGGACAGGAACCACCGGGGAGCTGTTTTTT. It codes for CATSDPRTGTTGELFF.

As concerns this clonotype: It may be a read error: a sequence one base away is much more abundant. The V call is TRBV11-2, the J call TRBJ2-1, with 8 positions matching TRBD1. Per the germline V gene, CDR1 is SGHAT and CDR2 is FQNNGV. The CDR3 runs to 14 residues. The CDR3 coding sequence is TGTGCCAGCAGTTTAGGGGACAGGATATATGAGCAGTTCTTC. Protein: CASSLGDRIYEQFF.